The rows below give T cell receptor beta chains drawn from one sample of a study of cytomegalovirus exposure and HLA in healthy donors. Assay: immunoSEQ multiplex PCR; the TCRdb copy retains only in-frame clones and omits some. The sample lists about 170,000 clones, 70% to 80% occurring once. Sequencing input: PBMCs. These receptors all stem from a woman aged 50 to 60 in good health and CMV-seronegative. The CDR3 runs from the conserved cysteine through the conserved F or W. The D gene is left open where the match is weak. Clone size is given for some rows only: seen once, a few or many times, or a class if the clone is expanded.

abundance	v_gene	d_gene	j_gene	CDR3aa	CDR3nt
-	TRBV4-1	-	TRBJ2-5	CASSPWHIAVETQYF	TGCGCCAGCAGCCCCTGGCACATAGCGGTGGAGACCCAGTACTTC
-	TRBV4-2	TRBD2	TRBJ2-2	CASSRASGSNTGELFF	TGTGCCAGCAGCCGAGCTAGCGGATCGAACACCGGGGAGCTGTTTTTT
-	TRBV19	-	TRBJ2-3	CASSRDSIPNTQYF	TGTGCCAGTAGCAGGGACTCGATCCCGAATACGCAGTATTTT
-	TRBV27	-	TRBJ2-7	CASSLLQSYEQYF	TGTGCCAGCAGTTTACTACAGAGCTACGAGCAGTACTTC
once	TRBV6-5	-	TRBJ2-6	CASSPYSGANVLTF	TGTGCCAGCAGTCCCTACTCTGGGGCCAACGTCCTGACTTTC
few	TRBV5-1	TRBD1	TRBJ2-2	CASSSGQGLKELFF	TGCGCCAGCAGCTCGGGACAGGGCCTCAAGGAGCTGTTTTTT
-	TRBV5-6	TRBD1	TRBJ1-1	CASSRGRVNTEAFF	TGTGCCAGCAGTAGGGGGCGGGTGAACACTGAAGCTTTCTTT
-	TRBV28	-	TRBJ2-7	CASSLGAQAPYEQYF	TGTGCCAGCAGTTTAGGGGCCCAAGCCCCCTACGAGCAGTACTTC
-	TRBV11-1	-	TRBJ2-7	CASSLQTGAYEQYF	TGTGCCAGCAGCTTACAGACAGGTGCCTACGAGCAGTACTTC
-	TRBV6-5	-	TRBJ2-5	CASTPPPGGGETQYF	TGTGCCAGCACCCCTCCTCCGGGGGGCGGGGAGACCCAGTACTTC
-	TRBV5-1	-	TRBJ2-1	CASSLGEVLAGAGDEQFF	TGCGCCAGCAGCTTGGGGGAAGTATTGGCGGGGGCGGGAGATGAGCAGTTCTTC
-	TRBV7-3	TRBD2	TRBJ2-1	CASSLAGAHYNEQFF	TGTGCCAGCAGCTTGGCGGGAGCCCACTACAATGAGCAGTTCTTC
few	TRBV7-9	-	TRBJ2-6	CSSSPLWGANVLTF	TGTTCCAGCAGCCCCCTATGGGGGGCCAACGTCCTGACTTTC
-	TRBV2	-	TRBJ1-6	CASRDSHSPLHF	TGTGCCAGCAGAGACAGCCATTCACCCCTCCACTTT
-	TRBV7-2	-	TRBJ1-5	CASSLGATVGQPQHF	TGTGCCAGCAGCTTAGGTGCTACAGTAGGCCAGCCCCAGCATTTT
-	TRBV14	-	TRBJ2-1	CASSHRLNNERFF	TGTGCCAGCAGCCATCGACTTAACAATGAGCGGTTCTTC
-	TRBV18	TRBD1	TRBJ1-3	CASSKGQADSGNTIYF	TGTGCCAGCTCAAAGGGACAGGCCGACTCTGGAAACACCATATATTTT
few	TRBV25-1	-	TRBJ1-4	CASSEWGGGHEKLFF	TGTGCCAGCAGTGAATGGGGGGGAGGGCATGAAAAACTGTTTTTT
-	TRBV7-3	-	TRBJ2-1	CASSLTRGEQFF	TGTGCCAGCAGCTTAACGCGCGGTGAGCAGTTCTTC
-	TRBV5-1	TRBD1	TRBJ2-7	CASSSPGQGSYEQYF	TGCGCCAGCAGCTCTCCGGGACAGGGGTCCTACGAGCAGTACTTC